Presented here are 24 T cell receptor beta chains from one specimen sequenced in a study of blood T cell repertoires in COVID-19. The method was immunoSEQ multiplex PCR; TCRdb's version includes in-frame clones alone and lacks a portion of them. The sample includes around 150,000 clones, over 65% of them seen just once. Input material: peripheral blood. The receptor source for this set is a woman of 80 years or more with active or convalescent COVID-19.

This chain connects TRBV28 to TRBJ2-1, with D maybe TRBD2 (5 bases). The CDR3 covers 13 residues. The germline V gene has CDR1 MDHEN and CDR2 SYDVKM. Trimming removed 6 bases from V and 6 bases from J, with 12 bases in between. DNA of the CDR3: TGTGCCAGCAGCTCCGTAGGAGGCAATGAGCAGTTCTTC. Protein sequence: CASSSVGGNEQFF.

This CDR3 reads CASSMGTRSYEQYF. DNA of the CDR3: TGTGCCAGTAGTATGGGGACTAGATCCTACGAGCAGTACTTC. The chain employs TRBV19 and TRBJ2-7, with 8 bases aligning to TRBD2. The germline V gene encodes CDR1 LNHDA and CDR2 SQIVND (reference sequence). V was pared by 3 bases and J by 1 base, with 2 bases of the junction left unmatched. The CDR3 has 14 amino acids.

The rearrangement joins TRBV14 to TRBJ2-3; D call uncertain. V lost 4 bases, J lost 0 bases, and 8 bases lay in between. The CDR3 length is 14 residues. Looked up from germline, CDR1 is SGHDN and CDR2 is FVKESK. In DNA, the CDR3 is TGTGCCAGCAGCCCCTCGGGTAGCACAGATACGCAGTATTTT. Translated: CASSPSGSTDTQYF.

This clone was counted a few times. The chain couples TRBV24-1 to TRBJ2-3, with a possible D match to TRBD2 (6 bases). Trimming shortened V by 4 bases and J by 4 bases, and 14 bases separated the two germline ends. This CDR3 contains 15 residues. From germline, CDR1 is KGHDR and CDR2 SFDVKD. Here the CDR3 DNA reads TGTGCCACCAGTGAGCCGACTAGTGGCTCAGATACGCAGTATTTT. As protein: CATSEPTSGSDTQYF.

The V and J genes are TRBV7-3 and TRBJ1-1; D is uncertain. Germline V gene sequence: CDR1 SGHTA, CDR2 FQGTGA. This CDR3 comprises 13 residues. V shed 1 base and J shed 5 bases, with 8 bases lying between them. Here the CDR3 reads CASSLRRGTEAFF. The CDR3 nucleotides are TGTGCCAGCAGCTTAAGACGAGGAACTGAAGCTTTCTTT.

The sample holds one count of this clone. This sequence joins TRBV5-6 and TRBJ1-5; D is unclear. V was clipped by 2 bases and J by 0 bases, with 6 bases between them. Germline V gives CDR1 SGHDT, CDR2 YYEEEE. The CDR3 is 14 amino acids. The CDR3 spells CASSFYSSNQPQHF. In DNA, the CDR3 is TGTGCCAGCAGCTTCTACAGTAGCAATCAGCCCCAGCATTTT. Using reference TRBV5-6 and TRBJ1-5 for the parts outside the CDR3, the full variable domain is DAGVTQSPTHLIKTRGQQVTLRCSPKSGHDTVSWYQQALGQGPQFIFQYYEEEERQRGNFPDRFSGHQFPNYSSELNVNALLLGDSALYLCASSFYSSNQPQHFGDGTRLSIL.

This clone is a singleton in its sample. The gene calls are TRBV7-8 and TRBJ2-5; D call uncertain. Trimming removed 6 bases from V and 1 base from J, with 3 bases in between. This CDR3 comprises 11 residues. Germline V gene sequence: CDR1 SGHVS, CDR2 FQNEAQ. This chain's CDR3 is CASSLQETQYF. The CDR3 nucleotides read TGTGCCAGCAGTCTCCAAGAGACCCAGTACTTC.

V and J are TRBV5-1 and TRBJ1-1; 7 bases fit TRBD1. The V and J ends lost 4 bases and 4 bases, in that order; junction bases with no gene match: 10. The CDR3 spans 15 residues. Germline V gene lookup returns CDR1 SGHRS and CDR2 YFSETQ. The chain's CDR3 is CASSLRQGRATEAFF. For the CDR3, the DNA is TGCGCCAGCAGCCTAAGACAGGGAAGGGCCACTGAAGCTTTCTTT.

This clone showed up just a few times. This sequence joins TRBV14 and TRBJ1-3; D perhaps matches TRBD1 (5 bases). The V gene lost 2 bases and the J gene lost 6 bases, with 14 bases spanning the gap. This CDR3 spans 15 amino acids. Germline V gene data show CDR1 as SGHDN and CDR2 as FVKESK. CDR3 protein: CASSQFQGKENTIYF. The DNA of the CDR3 is TGTGCCAGCAGCCAATTCCAGGGTAAAGAAAACACCATATATTTT.

The genes are TRBV6-5 and TRBJ1-1; possibly TRBD1 for D (5 bases). The germline V gene encodes CDR1 MNHEY and CDR2 SVGAGI. This CDR3 region has 15 residues. V lost 6 bases and J 2 bases, leaving 16 bases between the germline ends. Written as DNA, the CDR3 is TGTGCCAGCAGAGCCCCGGTTACAGGTAACACTGAAGCTTTCTTT. Its translation: CASRAPVTGNTEAFF.

This chain links TRBV5-6 with TRBJ2-1; the match to TRBD2 covers 12 bases. J gave up 7 bases and V 4 bases, and 6 bases lay outside the gene matches. In germline, CDR1 is SGHDT, CDR2 YYEEEE. The CDR3 totals 15 residues. The CDR3 DNA reads TGTGCCAGCAGCAAGACTAGCGGGGGCCTTAATGAGCAGTTCTTC. This translates into CASSKTSGGLNEQFF.

This chain joins TRBV6-6 and TRBJ2-7; D gene unclear. CDR1 and CDR2 (germline): MNHNY, SVGAGI (reference sequence). The CDR3 is made up of 13 amino acids. Deletions cut 2 bases from V and 6 bases from J, with 11 bases between. DNA of the CDR3: TGTGCCAGCAGTTACCCCCGAACGGGCGAGCAGTACTTC. It is translated as CASSYPRTGEQYF.

This chain links TRBV7-8 with TRBJ1-1; no clear D. Trimming left V 1 base short and J 5 bases short, with 8 bases between. Germline assignment: CDR1 SGHVS and CDR2 FQNEAQ. The CDR3 has 13 amino acids. CDR3 DNA sequence: TGTGCCAGCAGCTTAGGGCAGAGGACTGAAGCTTTCTTT. Translation gives CASSLGQRTEAFF. Full variable domain (rest looked up from reference TRBV7-8 and TRBJ1-1): GAGVSQSPRYKVAKRGQDVALRCDPISGHVSLFWYQQALGQGPEFLTYFQNEAQLDKSGLPSDRFFAERPEGSVSTLKIQRTQQEDSAVYLCASSLGQRTEAFFGQGTRLTVV.

The rearrangement joins TRBV6-1 to TRBJ2-5; TRBD2 matches at 11 bases. J gave up 5 bases and V 1 base, and 6 bases lay outside the gene matches. Germline assignment: CDR1 MNHNS and CDR2 SASEGT. This CDR3 contains 16 residues. The CDR3 is CASSEGSGGAWETQYF. CDR3 in DNA: TGTGCCAGCAGTGAAGGTAGCGGGGGGGCTTGGGAGACCCAGTACTTC.

The rearrangement joins TRBV10-3 to TRBJ1-2; the match to TRBD1 covers 7 bases. The CDR3 sequence is 14 residues long. Germline trimming cut 0 bases from V and 8 bases from J; bases unmatched to any gene: 6. From germline, CDR1 is ENHRY and CDR2 SYGVKD. The CDR3 here is CAISESRQGRGYTF. The CDR3, as DNA: TGTGCCATCAGTGAGTCCCGACAGGGTCGGGGCTACACCTTC.

V is TRBV21-1 and J is TRBJ1-1; the table names TRBD1, a call not compared with the DNA. TRBV21-1 is reported as a pseudogene. CDR3 length equals 16 residues. DNA for the CDR3: TGTGCCAGCAGCAGACGACAGGGGAAGATGAACACTGAAGCTTTCTTT. It is translated as CASSRRQGKMNTEAFF.

In its sample, this clone was seen many times. V gene TRBV2 combines with J gene TRBJ2-2; 7 nucleotides agree with TRBD2. The ends lost 6 bases at V and 1 base at J; junction bases unmatched: 5. This CDR3 is built from 15 residues. CDR1 and CDR2 (germline): SNHLY, FYNNEI. Here the CDR3 reads CASSPGGGNTGELFF. As DNA, the CDR3 is TGTGCCAGCAGCCCTGGCGGGGGGAACACCGGGGAGCTGTTTTTT.

This clone has just a few counts. The rearrangement joins TRBV7-9 to TRBJ1-1; D uncertain. V was trimmed by 6 bases and J by 7 bases, leaving 9 bases between them. In germline, CDR1 is SEHNR, CDR2 FQNEAQ (reference sequence). There are 11 residues in the CDR3. CDR3 in amino acids: CASSFAIEAFF. CDR3 sequence (DNA): TGTGCCAGCAGTTTCGCGATTGAAGCTTTCTTT.

The rearrangement links TRBV6-4 to TRBJ2-1; TRBD1 might be the D (5 bases). The germline V gene encodes CDR1 MRHNA and CDR2 SNTAGT. V lost 0 bases to trimming and J lost 8 bases, with 17 bases between them. CDR3 length equals 16 residues. The CDR3 region is CASSDSPRQGRHEQFF. The CDR3 DNA follows: TGTGCCAGCAGTGACTCCCCGCGGCAGGGTCGGCATGAGCAGTTCTTC.

J is TRBJ2-2 and V is TRBV7-8; D unclear. The CDR3 is 14 amino acids. Germline CDR1 and CDR2: SGHVS and FQNEAQ. V lost 7 bases and J 6 bases, leaving 15 bases between the germline ends. For the CDR3, the DNA is TGTGCCAGCAACTACCTTCTTGTGGCCGGGGAGCTGTTTTTT. Translating it yields CASNYLLVAGELFF. Full variable domain (remainder filled in from reference TRBV7-8 and TRBJ2-2): GAGVSQSPRYKVAKRGQDVALRCDPISGHVSLFWYQQALGQGPEFLTYFQNEAQLDKSGLPSDRFFAERPEGSVSTLKIQRTQQEDSAVYLCASNYLLVAGELFFGEGSRLTVL.

This sequence joins TRBV7-2 and TRBJ2-7; 9 bases agree with TRBD2. The CDR3 spans 15 residues. Trimming removed 4 bases from V and 2 bases from J; junction bases left unmatched: 6. CDR1 and CDR2 (germline): SGHTA, FQGNSA. The CDR3: CASSSQRGAAYEQYF. CDR3 bases: TGTGCCAGCAGCTCTCAGCGGGGGGCCGCCTACGAGCAGTACTTC.

The chain has TRBV4-3 and TRBJ1-1; 7 bases align to TRBD1. Germline values: CDR1 LGHNA, CDR2 YSLEER. Trimming at V came to 4 bases and at J to 3 bases, leaving 5 bases not matched to a gene. CDR3 length equals 14 residues. The CDR3 bases are TGCGCCAGCAGCCGACAGGGCATAGACACTGAAGCTTTCTTT. As protein: CASSRQGIDTEAFF.

The chain is built from TRBV6-2 or TRBV6-3 and TRBJ2-7; no clear D. Trimming took off 2 bases at V and 4 bases at J, with 3 bases between the two ends. This CDR3 has 11 amino acids. CDR1 and CDR2 from the germline V gene are MNHEY and SVGEGT. CDR3: CASSYPYEQYF. CDR3 in DNA: TGTGCCAGCAGTTACCCGTACGAGCAGTACTTC.

V is TRBV6-2 or TRBV6-3 and J is TRBJ1-2, with TRBD1 identical over 7 bases. The CDR3 has 16 residues. Germline values: CDR1 MNHEY, CDR2 SVGEGT. J lost 8 bases, V lost 0 bases, and 12 bases had no gene match. CDR3 loop: CASSYSNRGPWSGYTF. CDR3 nucleotide sequence: TGTGCCAGCAGTTACTCGAACAGGGGCCCCTGGAGCGGCTACACCTTC.